One and the same sample provided the 24 T cell receptor beta chains below, sequenced in a study of cytomegalovirus exposure and HLA in healthy donors. Researchers ran the PCR with 60 Vbeta and 13 Jbeta primers. Method: immunoSEQ multiplex PCR; TCRdb's copy keeps in-frame clones and lacks some. Among around 100,000 clones listed, 60% to 80% were seen once. The specimen was PBMCs. Source of these receptors: a woman aged 60 to 75 in good health and CMV-seropositive.

This chain links TRBV10-3 with TRBJ1-2; D gene uncertain. V lost 7 bases to trimming and J lost 8 bases, with 14 bases between them. The CDR3 is 12 residues long. Per the germline V gene, CDR1 is ENHRY and CDR2 is SYGVKD. DNA for the CDR3: TGTGCCATCACCCGGGGTTCGGGCGGCTACACCTTC. Protein product: CAITRGSGGYTF.

The chain is built from TRBV30 and TRBJ2-1, with TRBD2 matching 7 bases. Looked up from germline, CDR1 is GTSNPN and CDR2 is SVGIG (reference sequence). CDR3 length: 16 amino acids. V was clipped by 0 bases and J by 6 bases; unmatched bases: 11. CDR3 region: CAWSVWGRAEGNEQFF. The CDR3 DNA sequence: TGTGCCTGGAGTGTATGGGGGAGGGCAGAAGGCAATGAGCAGTTCTTC.

This rearrangement joins TRBV19 to TRBJ1-4; TRBD1 is a possible D gene (5 bases). There are 14 residues in the CDR3. Looked up from germline, CDR1 is LNHDA and CDR2 is SQIVND (reference sequence). Trimming removed 5 bases from V and 3 bases from J, with 10 bases in between. The CDR3 coding sequence is TGTGCCAGTAGTTGGGGGAGGCCTAATGAAAAACTGTTTTTT. Translation gives CASSWGRPNEKLFF.

V is TRBV5-8 and J is TRBJ2-7; TRBD1 matches at 8 bases. Germline-derived CDR1 and CDR2 are SGHTS and YDEGEE. This CDR3 has 14 residues. With 2 bases clipped from V and 5 bases from J, the junction kept 6 bases outside the gene matches. This CDR3 is CASSLSDRVDEQYF. CDR3 DNA: TGTGCCAGCAGCTTATCGGACAGGGTTGACGAGCAGTACTTC.

This chain links TRBV7-2 with TRBJ2-7; a possible D gene is TRBD1 (6 bases). The CDR3 is 14 residues long. CDR1 is SGHTA and CDR2 is FQGNSA in the germline V gene. V was cut by 6 bases and J by 7 bases, with 19 bases left in between. The CDR3, as DNA: TGTGCCAGCAGAGGTCAACAGGGAATAGGAGAGCAGTACTTC. Translating it yields CASRGQQGIGEQYF.

The V call is TRBV27, the J call TRBJ2-7; D is perhaps TRBD2 (5 bases). This CDR3 region has 15 residues. V lost 4 bases and J lost 1, with 14 bases in between. CDR1 and CDR2 (germline): MNHEY, SMNVEV (reference sequence). The CDR3 is CASSYIGGTSYEQYF. The CDR3 DNA is TGTGCCAGCAGTTACATTGGAGGTACATCCTACGAGCAGTACTTC.

The rearrangement joins TRBV27 to TRBJ1-5; D may be TRBD1 (5 bases). This CDR3 has 14 residues. Per the germline V gene, CDR1 is MNHEY and CDR2 is SMNVEV (reference sequence). The V end lost 6 bases, the J end lost 8 bases, and 17 bases lay between the germline ends. CDR3 residues: CASSPSTDFEPQHF. The CDR3 DNA follows: TGTGCCAGCAGCCCATCGACAGATTTTGAGCCCCAGCATTTT.

This clone was seen a few times. The chain employs TRBV30 and TRBJ1-2; D gene uncertain. Trimming removed 0 bases from V and 12 bases from J, with 14 bases in between. This CDR3 comprises 12 residues. Germline V gives CDR1 GTSNPN, CDR2 SVGIG (reference sequence). This CDR3 reads CAWSVPGGRHTF. CDR3 DNA sequence: TGTGCCTGGAGTGTACCTGGCGGTCGTCACACCTTC.

The gene calls are TRBV5-4 and TRBJ2-1; 8 bases map to TRBD2. The J segment lost 6 bases and the V segment lost 4 bases, leaving 9 bases of the junction unmatched. The CDR3 runs to 15 residues. The germline V gene has CDR1 SGHNT and CDR2 YYREEE (reference sequence). The CDR3, as DNA: TGTGCCAGCAGCCCCGGGACTAGTGATTTCAATGAGCAGTTCTTC. Encoded protein: CASSPGTSDFNEQFF.

The sample holds a few counts of this clone. The chain links TRBV6-6 to TRBJ1-3; TRBD1 agrees at 11 bases. Germline lookup yields CDR1 MNHNY and CDR2 SVGAGI (reference sequence). The J segment lost 6 bases and the V segment lost 6 bases, leaving 7 bases of the junction unmatched. The CDR3 is 15 amino acids. This chain's CDR3 is CASRNRDRGKNTIYF. DNA of the CDR3: TGTGCCAGCAGGAACCGGGACAGGGGGAAAAACACCATATATTTT.

V and J are TRBV29-1 and TRBJ2-7, with 7 bases identical to TRBD1. Trimming removed 1 base from V and 2 bases from J; junction bases left unmatched: 5. Per germline, CDR1 SQVTM and CDR2 ANQGSEA. The CDR3 sequence is 14 residues long. The CDR3 DNA follows: TGCAGCGTTGAAGTGGCAGGGGGTACCTACGAGCAGTACTTC. This translates into CSVEVAGGTYEQYF.

This clone has a single count. V usage is TRBV5-1 and J usage is TRBJ2-3; 9 bases fit TRBD2. Germline V gene sequence: CDR1 SGHRS, CDR2 YFSETQ. V lost 2 bases, J lost 4 bases, and 2 bases stayed unmatched. The CDR3 is 14 residues long. The CDR3 nucleotides are TGCGCCAGCAGCTTAGGGACTAGCTCAGATACGCAGTATTTT. It encodes CASSLGTSSDTQYF. The complete variable domain, with remaining parts taken from reference TRBV5-1 and TRBJ2-3, reads KAGVTQTPRYLIKTRGQQVTLSCSPISGHRSVSWYQQTPGQGLQFLFEYFSETQRNKGNFPGRFSGRQFSNSRSEMNVSTLELGDSALYLCASSLGTSSDTQYFGPGTRLTVL.

V usage is TRBV4-1 and J usage is TRBJ2-1; TRBD2 matches 9 bases. Germline V gene data show CDR1 as MGHRA and CDR2 as YSYEKL. V dropped 4 bases and J dropped 5; count of bases not matched to a gene: 12. The CDR3 has 17 amino acids. The CDR3 region is CASSRDRTSERNNEQFF. The CDR3 region has the DNA TGCGCCAGCAGCCGAGATCGGACTAGCGAGAGAAACAATGAGCAGTTCTTC.

The chain is built from TRBV5-1 and TRBJ2-1; unclear D gene. V was clipped by 5 bases and J by 5 bases, with 11 bases between them. This CDR3 is 13 amino acids long. Germline V gene sequence: CDR1 SGHRS, CDR2 YFSETQ. The CDR3 DNA follows: TGCGCCAGCAGTGATCCTTTAGACAATGAGCAGTTCTTC. Protein sequence: CASSDPLDNEQFF. The complete variable domain, with remaining parts taken from reference TRBV5-1 and TRBJ2-1, reads KAGVTQTPRYLIKTRGQQVTLSCSPISGHRSVSWYQQTPGQGLQFLFEYFSETQRNKGNFPGRFSGRQFSNSRSEMNVSTLELGDSALYLCASSDPLDNEQFFGPGTRLTVL.

The chain carries TRBV10-3 and TRBJ2-7; D perhaps matches TRBD2 (5 bases). The CDR3 has 15 amino acids. Looked up from germline, CDR1 is ENHRY and CDR2 is SYGVKD. V was cut by 2 bases and J by 0 bases, with 11 bases left in between. DNA of the CDR3: TGTGCCATCAGTGAGACGGTGGCGGGCTCCTACGAGCAGTACTTC. This codes for CAISETVAGSYEQYF.

The chain is built from TRBV29-1 and TRBJ2-3; TRBD2 is a possible D gene (5 bases). The CDR3 has 15 amino acids. Germline CDR1 SQVTM, CDR2 ANQGSEA. Trimming pared 5 bases from V and 6 bases from J, leaving 21 bases between. CDR3 DNA: TGCAGCGTTTCTTGGGAGTTCGGACCGGGTGATACGCAGTATTTT. Translated: CSVSWEFGPGDTQYF.

This rearrangement joins TRBV15 to TRBJ1-4; D is unresolved. This CDR3 has 17 residues. V dropped 0 bases and J dropped 1 base, with 12 bases sitting between them. The germline V gene has CDR1 LNHNV and CDR2 YYDKDF (reference sequence). The CDR3 DNA is TGTGCCACCAGCAGAGATTATACTAGGTTAACTAATGAAAAACTGTTTTTT. Amino acids: CATSRDYTRLTNEKLFF.

The V and J genes are TRBV11-1 and TRBJ2-2, with D possibly TRBD2 on 5 matching bases. Deletions cut 8 bases from V and 0 bases from J, with 10 bases between. This CDR3 is built from 14 residues. In germline, CDR1 is SGHAT, CDR2 FQDESV (reference sequence). CDR3 region: CASAEGANTGELFF. The CDR3 coding sequence is TGTGCCAGCGCCGAGGGAGCGAACACCGGGGAGCTGTTTTTT.

The rearrangement links TRBV7-2 to TRBJ1-2, with 9 bases matching TRBD1. V lost 5 bases, J lost 5 bases, and 9 bases stayed unmatched. CDR1 is SGHTA, CDR2 FQGNSA, per germline. This CDR3 contains 15 residues. The CDR3 sequence: CASSPPRTGDYGYTF. The CDR3 DNA reads as TGTGCCAGCAGCCCCCCCCGGACAGGGGATTATGGCTACACCTTC.

The chain uses TRBV11-2 and TRBJ1-2, with TRBD1 identical over 12 bases. Trimming took 5 bases from V and 8 from J; bases not matched to a gene: 6. In germline, CDR1 is SGHAT, CDR2 FQNNGV. CDR3 size: 14 residues. CDR3 amino acids: CASSAGQGAEGYTF. In DNA form, the CDR3 reads TGTGCCAGCAGCGCGGGACAGGGGGCTGAAGGCTACACCTTC.

This clone was picked up one time. One junction end does not reproduce the germline sequence, and a read error may be involved. The J gene is TRBJ1-2, the V gene TRBV5-1; 10 bases are shared with TRBD1. CDR1 is SGHRS and CDR2 is YFSETQ in the germline V gene. This CDR3 has 14 residues. CDR3 in DNA: TGCGCCAGCGGCTTGGGACAGGGGTCCTATGGCTACACCTTC. Encoded protein: CASGLGQGSYGYTF.

The rearrangement uses TRBV18 and TRBJ1-2, with 9 bases identical to TRBD1. V lost 5 bases and J lost 8; bases outside the gene matches: 9. This CDR3 has 14 residues. CDR1 and CDR2 from the germline V gene are KGHSH and LQKENI. The CDR3 loop reads CASSYEQGARGYTF. CDR3 DNA: TGTGCCAGCTCATATGAACAGGGGGCGCGCGGCTACACCTTC.

This clone was detected only a few times. This chain links TRBV27 with TRBJ2-1; D gene uncertain. Germline V gene lookup returns CDR1 MNHEY and CDR2 SMNVEV (reference sequence). The CDR3 totals 14 residues. Trimming stripped 6 bases from V and 3 bases from J, with 12 bases between. CDR3 DNA: TGTGCCAGCAGGGGCTTAGACGGCTACAATGAGCAGTTCTTC. As protein: CASRGLDGYNEQFF.

The CDR3 DNA reads as TGTGCCACCAGCAGAGCGGGGGGTGGGGGGAGGCAGTACTTC. It encodes CATSRAGGGGRQYF. This chain joins TRBV15 and TRBJ2-5, with TRBD2 identical over 7 bases. J gave up 11 bases and V 1 base, and 10 bases lay outside the gene matches. In germline, CDR1 is LNHNV, CDR2 YYDKDF (reference sequence). This CDR3 contains 14 residues.